These T cell receptor beta chains were read from a single sample in a study of beta chain features in type 1 diabetes. The assay was immunoSEQ multiplex PCR, and TCRdb's table has in-frame clones only and misses some. Of under 500,000 clones in the sample, about 32% are singletons; the top ten hold roughly 0.06%. The specimen sequenced was naive CD4+ T cells from blood. All receptors come from a man between 18 and 35 years old in good health. Each CDR3 is given with its conserved first and last residue. The D gene is left open where the match is weak. Rows give clone size only sometimes, using once, few, many, or a class for an expanded clone.

TGTGCCTGGAGTGTACTCGGGACAGGGGTACGTGGCGAAAAACTGTTTTTT | CAWSVLGTGVRGEKLFF | once | TRBD1 | TRBJ1-4 | TRBV30
TGCGCCAGCAGCCGAGTACAAGCGCTAGAGGAATCCTACGAGCAGTACTTC | CASSRVQALEESYEQYF | NA | NA | TRBJ2-7 | TRBV4-1
TGTGCCAGCAGCTTAGTGGGACTCGACGAGCAGTACTTC | CASSLVGLDEQYF | NA | NA | TRBJ2-7 | TRBV7-9
TGTGCCAGCAGCTTAGCCGATCAAGAGACCCAGTACTTC | CASSLADQETQYF | few | NA | TRBJ2-5 | TRBV7-2
TGTGCCTGGTCCGGGACACCTAAAGCAGCTTTCTTT | CAWSGTPKAAFF | NA | NA | TRBJ1-1 | TRBV30
TGCGCCAGCAGCTTCGGCCTTATCCCTGGCACAGATACGCAGTATTTT | CASSFGLIPGTDTQYF | NA | NA | TRBJ2-3 | TRBV5-1
TGCAGCGTTGCCGTGGCAGGGTATGAAAAACTGTTTTTT | CSVAVAGYEKLFF | few | NA | TRBJ1-4 | TRBV29-1
TGCAGCGTTGATTTATTGGTCCAAGAGACCCAGTACTTC | CSVDLLVQETQYF | few | NA | TRBJ2-5 | TRBV29-1
TGCGCCAGCAGCATTGAGGGAGGGAGCTCCTACGAGCAGTACTTC | CASSIEGGSSYEQYF | NA | TRBD2 | TRBJ2-7 | TRBV4-1
TGTGCCAGCAGTAACAGCGGGAGGACAGATACGCAGTATTTT | CASSNSGRTDTQYF | NA | TRBD2 | TRBJ2-3 | TRBV6-6
TGTGCCTGGACTCGGGATACACCCCGTGAAAAACTGTTTTTT | CAWTRDTPREKLFF | NA | NA | TRBJ1-4 | TRBV30
TGTGCCATCAACCTCGGACTAGCGGGAGATACAGATACGCAGTATTTT | CAINLGLAGDTDTQYF | few | TRBD2 | TRBJ2-3 | TRBV10-3
TGTGCCTGGAGTACATCAGGACGAGAGACCCAGTACTTC | CAWSTSGRETQYF | NA | NA | TRBJ2-5 | TRBV30
TGTGCCAGCAGGAATCAGGGGGAGATAGGCGAGCAGTACTTC | CASRNQGEIGEQYF | NA | TRBD1 | TRBJ2-7 | TRBV27
TGCGCCAGCAGCCAAGATACCGGGAGGGCCCAGTTCTTC | CASSQDTGRAQFF | few | TRBD2 | TRBJ2-1 | TRBV4-3
TGCAGCGGGCTGGAGAACGCGAACACTGAAGCTTTCTTT | CSGLENANTEAFF | NA | NA | TRBJ1-1 | TRBV29-1
TGTGCCTGGAGATACACCACCGGGGAGCTGTTTTTT | CAWRYTTGELFF | NA | NA | TRBJ2-2 | TRBV30
TGCGCCAGCAGCTTGGGTTGGCAAGAGACCCAGTACTTC | CASSLGWQETQYF | NA | NA | TRBJ2-5 | TRBV5-1
TGTGCCAGCACTAGCGGGAGTACAGATACGCAGTATTTT | CASTSGSTDTQYF | NA | TRBD2 | TRBJ2-3 | TRBV2
TGTGCCAGCGCCGACGGCAGGGACGAGACCCAGTACTTC | CASADGRDETQYF | NA | NA | TRBJ2-5 | TRBV7-9
TGCGCCAGCAACCAAGTAGCGGGAGAAATGGATACGCAGTATTTT | CASNQVAGEMDTQYF | few | TRBD2 | TRBJ2-3 | TRBV5-1
TGCGCCAGCAGCGCGAGTGGAGGCAATCAGCCCCAGCATTTT | CASSASGGNQPQHF | NA | NA | TRBJ1-5 | TRBV5-1
TGTGCCAGCAGTGAGGAGCTTCGTGGCGAGCAGTTCTTC | CASSEELRGEQFF | NA | NA | TRBJ2-1 | TRBV6-1
TGCAGCGTTGAAGGGCAGACAGATACGCAGTATTTT | CSVEGQTDTQYF | few | NA | TRBJ2-3 | TRBV29-1
TGTGCTAGCAGACCCGCTAGCGGGGATCTCGGTGAGCAGTTCTTC | CASRPASGDLGEQFF | NA | TRBD2 | TRBJ2-1 | TRBV7-7
TGCAGCGTTGAGTTTGGGTCGGGAGGGCCCGGAGAGACCCAGTACTTC | CSVEFGSGGPGETQYF | NA | TRBD2 | TRBJ2-5 | TRBV29-1
TGTGCCAGCAGCCCCCGCCAGTCATCAGATACGCAGTATTTT | CASSPRQSSDTQYF | NA | NA | TRBJ2-3 | TRBV9
TGCGCCAGCAGCCAGCCGACAGGGAGCCAAGACAATCAGCCCCAGCATTTT | CASSQPTGSQDNQPQHF | NA | TRBD1 | TRBJ1-5 | TRBV4-1
TGTGCCAGCAGCCAAGTAGTGAAGTTATCCACCGGGGAGCTGTTTTTT | CASSQVVKLSTGELFF | few | NA | TRBJ2-2 | TRBV4-2
TGTGCCAGCAGCCATCGACTAGCGGGAGGAAATGAGCAGTTCTTC | CASSHRLAGGNEQFF | few | TRBD2 | TRBJ2-1 | TRBV14
TGTGCCAGCAGTTTAACTAGCGGAACCTACAATGAGCAGTTCTTC | CASSLTSGTYNEQFF | NA | TRBD2 | TRBJ2-1 | TRBV7-3
TGCAGCGTTTCAGGGAACACCGGGGAGCTGTTTTTT | CSVSGNTGELFF | NA | NA | TRBJ2-2 | TRBV29-1
TGTGCCAGCAGCTTGACCAGCCTTTACGAGCAGTACTTC | CASSLTSLYEQYF | few | NA | TRBJ2-7 | TRBV11-2
TGTGCCAGCAGCGGGGACAGCAATCAGCCCCAGCATTTT | CASSGDSNQPQHF | NA | NA | TRBJ1-5 | TRBV9
TGTGCCAGCAGCTTAGCGGGGACAGGGGGGATCAACGAGCAGTACTTC | CASSLAGTGGINEQYF | NA | TRBD1 | TRBJ2-7 | TRBV7-2
TGTGCCAGCAGCTTAGCGGTCACCCAGGATGCTTTCTTT | CASSLAVTQDAFF | NA | NA | TRBJ1-1 | TRBV7-9
TGTGCCAGCAGCCTGGTTCCAATCAATCAGCCCCAGCATTTT | CASSLVPINQPQHF | NA | NA | TRBJ1-5 | TRBV7-2
TGTGCCAGCTCACCGTCGCATGGAGACAATCAGCCCCAGCATTTT | CASSPSHGDNQPQHF | NA | NA | TRBJ1-5 | TRBV18
TGTGCCAGCAGCCAGACAGGCTGGGGCACATACGAGCAGTACTTC | CASSQTGWGTYEQYF | few | NA | TRBJ2-7 | TRBV4-2
TGCGCCAGCAGCCAAGCGGGGACAGCTCGAGGTGAAAAACTGTTTTTT | CASSQAGTARGEKLFF | NA | TRBD1 | TRBJ1-4 | TRBV4-1
TGCGCCAGCAGCATCCCTGGAGGGTCCTACAATGAGCAGTTCTTC | CASSIPGGSYNEQFF | NA | NA | TRBJ2-1 | TRBV5-1
TGCGCCAGCAGCTTAACAGAGTTTAACACTGAAGCTTTCTTT | CASSLTEFNTEAFF | NA | NA | TRBJ1-1 | TRBV5-1
TGTGCCAGCTCAGACACCGGGAGTGCCTACAATGAGCAGTTCTTC | CASSDTGSAYNEQFF | NA | NA | TRBJ2-1 | TRBV25-1
TGTGCCAGCAGTGAAGTGGGGAAACAAGCGAGCACAGATACGCAGTATTTT | CASSEVGKQASTDTQYF | NA | NA | TRBJ2-3 | TRBV2
TGCAGCGGGGGACAGGGTAAGGGAGAGACCCAGTACTTC | CSGGQGKGETQYF | NA | TRBD1 | TRBJ2-5 | TRBV29-1
TGTGCCAGCAGCCAAGATCAAGGGGGGAGTGAAAAACTGTTTTTT | CASSQDQGGSEKLFF | NA | NA | TRBJ1-4 | TRBV4-2
TGTGCCAGACCACTTCCACGAGCCAAAAACATTCAGTACTTC | CARPLPRAKNIQYF | NA | NA | TRBJ2-4 | TRBV21-1
TGTGCCAGCTCCGGGACAGGGGTTTACAATGAGCAGTTCTTC | CASSGTGVYNEQFF | NA | TRBD1 | TRBJ2-1 | TRBV18
TGTGCCAGCAGCCCCGACCGACCGCTCTACGAGCAGTACTTC | CASSPDRPLYEQYF | NA | NA | TRBJ2-7 | TRBV11-2
TGTGCCTGGACCGGGACGAACACCGGGGAGCTGTTTTTT | CAWTGTNTGELFF | NA | NA | TRBJ2-2 | TRBV30
TGTGCCAGCTCACCACCGCTTGCGCCTGAGCAGTTCTTC | CASSPPLAPEQFF | NA | NA | TRBJ2-1 | TRBV18
TGTGCCAGCAGCTTATCAAGGAATGAGCAGTTCTTC | CASSLSRNEQFF | NA | NA | TRBJ2-1 | TRBV11-2
TGCGCCAGCAGCGGTACAGGGAGGGCCAATAATGAGCAGTTCTTC | CASSGTGRANNEQFF | once | NA | TRBJ2-1 | TRBV5-1
TGTGCCAGCAGGGACCGGGACAGGGGAACGCAGTATTTT | CASRDRDRGTQYF | once | TRBD1 | TRBJ2-3 | TRBV2
TGCAGCGGACTCCGGGACAGGAATGAAAAACTGTTTTTT | CSGLRDRNEKLFF | NA | TRBD1 | TRBJ1-4 | TRBV29-1
TGTGCCAGCAGTTCAAGCACCGGGGAGCTGTTTTTT | CASSSSTGELFF | NA | NA | TRBJ2-2 | TRBV7-9
TGTGCCTGGAGTACCCAGGTGAATCAGCCCCAGCATTTT | CAWSTQVNQPQHF | NA | NA | TRBJ1-5 | TRBV30
TGTGCCAGCAGCTCGCGACTCCCAGGGAGCAATCAGCCCCAGCATTTT | CASSSRLPGSNQPQHF | NA | NA | TRBJ1-5 | TRBV7-2